These 28 T cell receptor beta chains were all obtained from the same sample, sequenced in a study of blood T cell repertoires in COVID-19. TCRdb keeps only in-frame clones here, not all; method: immunoSEQ multiplex PCR. The sample has about 250,000 clones, around 90% seen once. The sample was peripheral blood. The receptors here all came from a man between 18 and 35 years old with active or convalescent COVID-19.

This clone was observed a single time. The rearrangement links TRBV5-5 to TRBJ2-7, with D tentatively TRBD2 (5 bases). Germline V gives CDR1 SGHKS, CDR2 YYEKEE (reference sequence). This CDR3 is built from 15 residues. The V end was cut by 5 bases, the J end by 6 bases, with 21 bases between. The CDR3 DNA reads TGTGCCAGCAGTTTCGCCTGGCGCATCGGGGTCGAGCAGTACTTC. Amino acid sequence: CASSFAWRIGVEQYF.

The J gene is TRBJ1-1, the V gene TRBV7-2; tentative D call: TRBD1 (6 bases). Germline values: CDR1 SGHTA, CDR2 FQGNSA. V shed 5 bases and J shed 4 bases, with 23 bases lying between them. The CDR3 spans 17 residues. CDR3 sequence reads: CASSPNSWGGLGTEAFF. CDR3 bases: TGTGCCAGCAGCCCAAACTCGTGGGGGGGGCTGGGCACTGAAGCTTTCTTT.

V is TRBV5-4 and J is TRBJ1-6; weak D call: TRBD1 (5 bases). V lost 3 bases to trimming and J lost 9 bases, with 13 bases between them. The CDR3 is 14 residues long. CDR1 and CDR2 from the germline V gene are SGHNT and YYREEE (reference sequence). The CDR3, as DNA: TGTGCCAGCAGCTCACCGGGACTCATTTCACCCCTCCACTTT. This encodes CASSSPGLISPLHF.

This chain joins TRBV7-2 and TRBJ1-1, with 7 bases matching TRBD1. Trimming cost V 5 bases and J 8 bases; bases outside gene matches: 2. Per the germline V gene, CDR1 is SGHTA and CDR2 is FQGNSA. The CDR3 is 11 amino acids. The CDR3 region is CASSPTGEAFF. CDR3 bases: TGTGCCAGCAGCCCGACAGGGGAAGCTTTCTTT.

The V call is TRBV7-3, the J call TRBJ1-2, with D unclear. Germline V gene sequence: CDR1 SGHTA, CDR2 FQGTGA. This CDR3 spans 15 amino acids. V was trimmed by 2 bases and J by 0 bases, leaving 10 bases between them. CDR3 nucleotide sequence: TGTGCCAGCAGCTTATCTCCAGGATCTAACTATGGCTACACCTTC. Residues: CASSLSPGSNYGYTF.

This CDR3 is CASSGTRGTQYF. The CDR3 nucleotides read TGTGCCAGCAGTGGGACTAGAGGTACGCAGTATTTT. The chain carries TRBV2 and TRBJ2-3, with 7 bases identical to TRBD2. The CDR3 extends over 12 amino acids. V lost 4 bases to trimming and J lost 8 bases; unmatched junction nucleotides: 3. Germline V lookup: CDR1 SNHLY, CDR2 FYNNEI.

J is TRBJ2-5 and V is TRBV7-3, with D possibly being TRBD2 (5 bases). This CDR3 spans 13 amino acids. Trimming took 2 bases from V and 4 from J, leaving 8 bases between them. CDR1 and CDR2 (germline): SGHTA, FQGTGA. The DNA of the CDR3 is TGTGCCAGCAGCTTATTGGCGGGAGAGACCCAGTACTTC. Translated: CASSLLAGETQYF. Supplemented by reference TRBV7-3 and TRBJ2-5, the full variable domain reads GAGVSQTPSNKVTEKGKYVELRCDPISGHTALYWYRQSLGQGPEFLIYFQGTGAADDSGLPNDRFFAVRPEGSVSTLKIQRTERGDSAVYLCASSLLAGETQYFGPGTRLLVL.

This sequence joins TRBV14 and TRBJ2-4; possible D gene TRBD1, 8 bases. The germline CDR1 and CDR2 sequences are SGHDN and FVKESK. The CDR3 is made up of 16 amino acids. Trimming left V 1 base short and J 7 bases short, with 17 bases between. CDR3 nucleotides: TGTGCCAGCAGCCAAGTTGCCACAGGGGGAGGGAACATTCAGTACTTC. Translation: CASSQVATGGGNIQYF.

The chain joins TRBV20-1 to TRBJ2-7; 12 bases align to TRBD2. This CDR3 contains 15 residues. Germline V lookup: CDR1 DFQATT, CDR2 SNEGSKA (reference sequence). The V gene end was trimmed by 3 bases and the J gene end by 3 bases; junction bases not matched to a gene: 6. The CDR3 DNA reads TGCAGTGCTAGTCGGCTAGCGGGAGGGAGCTACGAGCAGTACTTC. This codes for CSASRLAGGSYEQYF.

This rearrangement joins TRBV6-2 or TRBV6-3 to TRBJ1-6, with 8 positions matching TRBD1. V lost 5 bases to trimming and J lost 10 bases; unmatched junction nucleotides: 4. This CDR3 is 13 amino acids long. Germline V gene sequence: CDR1 MNHEY, CDR2 SVGEGT. The CDR3 protein is CASSDRGRSPLHF. The CDR3 nucleotides read TGTGCCAGCAGTGACAGGGGACGGTCACCCCTCCACTTT.

The chain joins TRBV7-9 to TRBJ1-5; 7 bases align to TRBD1. V shed 4 bases and J 4 bases; nucleotides not matched to a gene: 13. Germline V lookup: CDR1 SEHNR, CDR2 FQNEAQ (reference sequence). The CDR3 is 17 amino acids. CDR3 residues: CASSSSQGHSRNQPQHF. The CDR3 coding sequence is TGTGCCAGCAGCTCCTCACAGGGGCACTCCCGGAATCAGCCCCAGCATTTT.

This clone occurred once. The V gene is TRBV10-2, the J gene TRBJ2-7, with D tentatively TRBD1 (5 bases). CDR3 size: 12 residues. CDR1 and CDR2 from the germline V gene are WSHSY and SAAADI. The V and J ends lost 7 bases and 6 bases respectively, with 13 bases between them. The CDR3 is CASTRERGEQYF. The DNA of the CDR3 is TGCGCCAGCACCAGGGAAAGAGGCGAGCAGTACTTC.

The chain uses TRBV7-6 and TRBJ2-3, with 8 bases that match TRBD2. V lost 7 bases, J lost 6 bases, and 15 bases stayed unmatched. The CDR3 runs to 16 residues. Germline-derived CDR1 and CDR2 are SGHVS and FNYEAQ. The CDR3 DNA reads TGTGCCAGCATCAAAACCCCGGGGGGGCATTACGATACGCAGTATTTT. Protein product: CASIKTPGGHYDTQYF.

This clone was detected only once. This chain links TRBV15 with TRBJ1-2; 11 bases align to TRBD1. This CDR3 has 14 residues. Germline V gives CDR1 LNHNV, CDR2 YYDKDF (reference sequence). Trimming cost V 8 bases and J 4 bases; bases outside gene matches: 6. This CDR3 is CATEGQGATYGYTF. In DNA form, the CDR3 reads TGTGCCACCGAAGGACAGGGGGCTACCTATGGCTACACCTTC.

This chain joins TRBV2 and TRBJ1-5; the D is unclear. V lost 6 bases, J lost 4 bases, and 13 bases lay in between. CDR3 length equals 14 residues. Germline V CDR1 and CDR2: SNHLY, FYNNEI. CDR3 region: CASRRQFSNQPQHF. CDR3 DNA: TGTGCCAGCAGGCGGCAGTTTAGTAATCAGCCCCAGCATTTT.

The chain has TRBV28 and TRBJ2-1; 9 bases map to TRBD2. Per germline, CDR1 MDHEN and CDR2 SYDVKM. The CDR3 is 15 amino acids. Trimming took 8 bases from V and 7 from J; bases not matched to a gene: 12. DNA for the CDR3: TGTGCCAGCGTACCGCGGGGGGGCCGGGGAAATGAGCAGTTCTTC. Translating gives CASVPRGGRGNEQFF. The full variable domain, rest sourced from reference TRBV28 and TRBJ2-1, is DVKVTQSSRYLVKRTGEKVFLECVQDMDHENMFWYRQDPGLGLRLIYFSYDVKMKEKGDIPEGYSVSREKKERFSLILESASTNQTSMYLCASVPRGGRGNEQFFGPGTRLTVL.

The chain carries TRBV18 and TRBJ2-7, with 7 bases aligning to TRBD1. CDR3 length: 16 amino acids. Trimming removed 5 bases from V and 3 bases from J; junction bases left unmatched: 13. CDR1 and CDR2 (germline): KGHSH, LQKENI. The CDR3 bases are TGTGCCAGCTCAGAAGATTCCGGGACAGTTCTCTACGAGCAGTACTTC. Protein sequence: CASSEDSGTVLYEQYF.

This clone was detected only once. V usage is TRBV19 and J usage is TRBJ1-1, with TRBD1 matching over 8 bases. The CDR3 is made up of 13 amino acids. Germline assignment: CDR1 LNHDA and CDR2 SQIVND (reference sequence). The J segment lost 10 bases and the V segment lost 3 bases, leaving 7 bases of the junction unmatched. The CDR3 sequence is CASSISGGGGAFF. Written as DNA, the CDR3 is TGTGCCAGTAGTATTTCAGGGGGCGGGGGAGCTTTCTTT.

The rearrangement links TRBV6-2 or TRBV6-3 to TRBJ2-7; possibly TRBD1 for D (6 bases). The germline V and J ends were trimmed by 4 bases and 2 bases, with 12 bases remaining between them. The CDR3 contains 14 residues. Germline loops: CDR1 MNHEY, CDR2 SVGEGT. DNA for the CDR3: TGTGCCAGCAGTTGGGACATGAGTACCTACGAGCAGTACTTC. This sequence encodes CASSWDMSTYEQYF.

This chain connects TRBV20-1 to TRBJ2-1; weak D call: TRBD2 (5 bases). CDR3 size: 11 residues. CDR1 and CDR2 from the germline V gene are DFQATT and SNEGSKA (reference sequence). Trimming pared 2 bases from V and 8 bases from J, leaving 7 bases between. Here the CDR3 reads CSARPGDEQFF. CDR3 bases: TGCAGTGCTAGACCCGGGGATGAGCAGTTCTTC.

The genes are TRBV5-6 and TRBJ2-5; 7 bases are shared with TRBD2. The CDR3 has 16 residues. The germline CDR1 and CDR2 sequences are SGHDT and YYEEEE. Trimming removed 4 bases from V and 1 base from J; junction bases left unmatched: 10. The DNA of the CDR3 is TGTGCCAGCAGCCCAGCGGGGCTAGGAATCCAAGAGACCCAGTACTTC. Protein product: CASSPAGLGIQETQYF.

V is TRBV27 and J is TRBJ1-6; 9 bases line up with TRBD1. CDR3 length equals 17 residues. The germline CDR1 and CDR2 sequences are MNHEY and SMNVEV (reference sequence). V dropped 5 bases and J dropped 6; count of bases not matched to a gene: 11. Here the CDR3 reads CASSELRWGQGNSPLHF. The CDR3 coding sequence is TGTGCCAGCAGTGAACTCCGGTGGGGACAGGGTAATTCACCCCTCCACTTT.

J is TRBJ2-3 and V is TRBV11-2, with 7 bases lining up with TRBD1. V dropped 5 bases and J dropped 4; count of bases not matched to a gene: 9. CDR3 size: 15 residues. Germline-derived CDR1 and CDR2 are SGHAT and FQNNGV. CDR3 nucleotide sequence: TGTGCCAGCAGCCGACAGGAAAGGGGGCCAGATACGCAGTATTTT. As protein: CASSRQERGPDTQYF.

The gene calls are TRBV23-1 and TRBJ1-1; tentative D call: TRBD1 (5 bases). TRBV23-1 has ORF status, its function being uncertain. The CDR3 loop spans 14 amino acids. Trimming shortened V by 4 bases and J by 2 bases, and 11 bases separated the two germline ends. CDR3 amino acids: CASSLRGVNTEAFF. CDR3 in DNA: TGCGCCAGCAGTCTCCGGGGGGTAAACACTGAAGCTTTCTTT.

This chain connects TRBV30 to TRBJ2-2, with D perhaps TRBD2 (7 bases). Trimming took 8 bases from V and 3 from J, leaving 22 bases between them. Germline V gene sequence: CDR1 GTSNPN, CDR2 SVGIG (reference sequence). The CDR3 consists of 16 residues. The CDR3 bases are TGTGCCCCGAATGTTAGGGGGGGCCTTCACACCGGGGAGCTGTTTTTT. Amino acids: CAPNVRGGLHTGELFF.

The chain carries TRBV10-3 and TRBJ2-3, with TRBD2 matching over 7 bases. The CDR3 totals 15 residues. Germline loops: CDR1 ENHRY, CDR2 SYGVKD. V lost 4 bases to trimming and J lost 5 bases; unmatched junction nucleotides: 9. This chain's CDR3 is CAISGEGRIRDTQYF. DNA of the CDR3: TGTGCCATCAGTGGGGAGGGACGAATACGAGATACGCAGTATTTT.

The chain employs TRBV6-2 or TRBV6-3 and TRBJ2-7, with D possibly being TRBD1 (5 bases). Germline V gene lookup returns CDR1 MNHEY and CDR2 SVGEGT. Trimming removed 2 bases from V and 2 bases from J, with 28 bases in between. The CDR3 loop spans 20 amino acids. The CDR3 is CASSYTARAAPRQRAYEQYF. DNA of the CDR3: TGTGCCAGCAGTTACACAGCCCGAGCCGCCCCTAGACAGCGCGCCTACGAGCAGTACTTC.

The genes are TRBV5-4 and TRBJ2-4; possibly TRBD1 for D (5 bases). Trimming removed 2 bases at V and 1 base at J, with 13 bases between. The CDR3 spans 16 residues. The germline V gene has CDR1 SGHNT and CDR2 YYREEE (reference sequence). The CDR3 here is CASSLWGRRAKNIQYF. The CDR3 nucleotides are TGTGCCAGCAGCTTATGGGGCCGTCGGGCCAAAAACATTCAGTACTTC. The full variable domain, completed using reference TRBV5-4 and TRBJ2-4, is ETGVTQSPTHLIKTRGQQVTLRCSSQSGHNTVSWYQQALGQGPQFIFQYYREEENGRGNFPPRFSGLQFPNYSSELNVNALELDDSALYLCASSLWGRRAKNIQYFGAGTRLSVL.